These 3 T cell receptor beta chains originate from one sample sequenced in a study of blood T cell repertoires in COVID-19. Data came from immunoSEQ multiplex PCR; TCRdb stores just in-frame clones and leaves some out. In the table there are roughly 250,000 clones, approximately 82% of which are singletons. Sequencing was carried out using peripheral blood. The source is a woman of 80 years or more with active or convalescent COVID-19.

This sequence joins TRBV13 and TRBJ2-1, with D maybe TRBD1 (5 bases). The germline V gene has CDR1 PRHDT and CDR2 FYEKMQ (reference sequence). V was cut by 2 bases and J by 0 bases, with 11 bases left in between. The CDR3 has 16 residues. The CDR3 region has the DNA TGTGCCAGCAGCTTAAGACAGCTGAGCTCCTACAATGAGCAGTTCTTC. Its protein is CASSLRQLSSYNEQFF.

The chain combines TRBV5-1 with TRBJ2-2; 9 nucleotides agree with TRBD1. This CDR3 contains 14 residues. Losses at the gene ends were 4 bases for V and 10 bases for J; bases not matched to a gene: 8. CDR1 and CDR2 (germline): SGHRS, YFSETQ. The CDR3 region has the DNA TGCGCCAGCAGCCAAGGACAGGGGTCGATGGAGCTGTTTTTT. Protein sequence: CASSQGQGSMELFF. The full variable domain, with the rest looked up from reference TRBV5-1 and TRBJ2-2, is KAGVTQTPRYLIKTRGQQVTLSCSPISGHRSVSWYQQTPGQGLQFLFEYFSETQRNKGNFPGRFSGRQFSNSRSEMNVSTLELGDSALYLCASSQGQGSMELFFGEGSRLTVL.

Only a few counts were recorded for this clone. The rearrangement joins TRBV30 to TRBJ2-7; D is uncertain. The CDR3 runs 12 residues. CDR1 GTSNPN and CDR2 SVGIG come from the germline V gene (reference sequence). Trimming took off 5 bases at V and 6 bases at J, with 14 bases between the two ends. CDR3 residues: CAWGRPLVEQYF. In DNA, the CDR3 is TGTGCCTGGGGGCGTCCTCTCGTCGAGCAGTACTTC. The variable domain in full, with the rest retrieved from reference TRBV30 and TRBJ2-7, is SQTIHQWPATLVQPVGSPLSLECTVEGTSNPNLYWYRQAAGRGLQLLFYSVGIGQISSEVPQNLSASRPQDRQFILSSKKLLLSDSGFYLCAWGRPLVEQYFGPGTRLTVT.